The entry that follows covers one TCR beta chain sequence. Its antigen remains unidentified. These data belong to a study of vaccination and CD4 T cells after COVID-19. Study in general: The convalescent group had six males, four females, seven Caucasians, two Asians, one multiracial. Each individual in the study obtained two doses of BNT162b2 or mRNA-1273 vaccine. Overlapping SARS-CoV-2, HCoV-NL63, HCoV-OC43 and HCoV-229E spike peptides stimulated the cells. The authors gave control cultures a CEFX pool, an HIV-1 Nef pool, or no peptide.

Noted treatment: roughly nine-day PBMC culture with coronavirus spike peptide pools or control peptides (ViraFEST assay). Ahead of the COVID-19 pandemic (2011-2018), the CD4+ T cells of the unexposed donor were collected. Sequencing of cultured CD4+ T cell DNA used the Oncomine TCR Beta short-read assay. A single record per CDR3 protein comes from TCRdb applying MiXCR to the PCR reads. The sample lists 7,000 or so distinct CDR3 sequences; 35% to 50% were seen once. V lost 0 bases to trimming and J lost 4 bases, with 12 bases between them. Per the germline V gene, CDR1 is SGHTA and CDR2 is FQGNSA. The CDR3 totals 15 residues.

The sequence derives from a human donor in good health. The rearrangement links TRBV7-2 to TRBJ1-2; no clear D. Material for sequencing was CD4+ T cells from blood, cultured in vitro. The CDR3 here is CASSLAATITYGYTF. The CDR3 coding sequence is TGTGCCAGCAGCTTAGCGGCGACTATTACCTATGGCTACACCTTC.